This T cell receptor beta chain came from a study of T cell responses to AZD1222 COVID-19 vaccine (dated by TCRdb to about 2021). About the study as a whole: AZD1222 recipients whose second dose came at about 4 weeks and those whose second dose came at about 12 weeks were combined into one group, since spike-specific TCR depth and breadth did not differ between the two schedules. A total of 230 to 250 trial participants underwent TCR sequencing, of whom 207 received two doses of AZD1222 and about 26 received two doses of the MenACWY control vaccine. Trial participants were enrolled by age into subgroups of 18-55, 56-69 and 70-plus years, and around 140, 26 and 57 TCR-sequenced participants, respectively, were included in these subgroups.

Interpreted using the paper, the time point label stands for: baseline before first vaccination. The vaccinee samples were drawn from two UK trials, COV001 and COV002, one of which was a single-blind randomized controlled phase 2/3 trial testing AZD1222 (ChAdOx1 nCoV-19) in healthy adults. Trial participant PBMC samples were collected at day 0 and day 28 after the second dose for TCRbeta chain sequencing. V loses 5 bases, J loses 6 bases, and the germline ends lie 23 bases apart. The CDR3 contains 17 residues, cysteine and phenylalanine counted. The only DNA kept is the CDR3, 51 bases in frame from the first base. The germline V gene (reference sequence) provides CDR1 MNHEY and CDR2 SMNVEV. What the research found in general, with its limitations: Reportedly, close to half of the unique spike-specific TCRs recognized epitopes lying outside the regions that are mutated in the B.1.351 and B.1.1.7 variants. Participants were mostly white British and included more females than males, and it was suggested by the authors that clonal diversity may have been underestimated. The 56-69-year group was small, and its depth increase did not reach significance, likely because of low power. The whole spike protein was spanned by vaccine-associated CD4 TCRs, and dominant responses were seen in regions 160-218 and 743-854. Conclusions about previously exposed vaccinees are limited, since just 6 or 7 AZD1222 recipients were seropositive for SARS-CoV-2 at baseline. Because no day 14 peak-response samples were available, repertoires were characterized only after the peak T cell response. Spike-specific TCR breadth and depth rose significantly after two AZD1222 doses compared with day 0 and with MenACWY recipients.

Points on this clone: No cognate antigen has been identified for it. One base away there is no much larger clone; base qualities are not given.

The CDR3 regions of human TCRbeta chains were subjected to immunosequencing. The published analysis was carried out like this. TCRs in the repertoires were compared against a reference library of SARS-CoV-2-specific TCRs that had been generated with the MIRA antigen-specificity platform. Breadth was defined as the fraction of unique TCRs that were SARS-CoV-2-associated, and depth was defined as the fraction of total T cells that were SARS-CoV-2-associated. Using the MIRA data, every spike-specific TCR was mapped to the spike region that the TCR reacted to and assigned to either a CD4 or a CD8 class. Log10-transformed breadth and depth values were compared by one-way ANOVA with Sidak's multiple comparisons tests. Drawn from immuneACCESS, this table holds only the in-frame rearrangements with V and J called that TCRdb kept. Clones are partly lost; checked studies trace under half to an unresolved V gene and leave the rest unexplained. V and J calls and clone size come straight from that table; D and trimming were deduced from the DNA. The sample records about 150,000 clones, more than 75% of which are singletons. About 20% of the sample is in the top ten clones.

This material consisted of peripheral blood, taken on day 0 of AZD1222 vaccination. The TCR comes from an adult in good health. The chain joins TRBV27 to TRBJ2-1; a tentative D call is TRBD1 (6 bases match). The DNA reads as follows: TGTGCCAGCAGTCCTCCCTCGTTGGGGGCGTCACCCAATGAGCAGTTCTTC. It codes for CASSPPSLGASPNEQFF.